The 32 T cell receptor beta chains given below trace back to one sample, sequenced in a study of response to subunit inactivated influenza vaccine listed by TCRdb under 2018. The library was prepared using RT-PCR. The sequencer was an Illumina HiSeq 2500. TCRdb handled the public reads itself, with Q25 trimming in fastp and clone calling in MiXCR, and kept productive beta chains. Every distinct CDR3 protein forms one entry, paired with its most common genes and DNA. This sample lists 800,000 or so distinct CDR3 sequences; about 20% were detected once. The top ten clones comprise 10% to 13% of the sample. The material sequenced was PBMCs from blood, taken approximately 5 days after vaccination. These receptors all stem from a man aged 50 to 59 who received an inactivated influenza vaccine. Donor details come from another sample of the same person, matched by shared clones.

The chain links TRBV7-8 to TRBJ2-3; 13 nucleotides match TRBD2. This CDR3 comprises 17 residues. With V trimmed by 3 bases and J by 1 base, 4 bases remained unmatched. Germline CDR1 reads SGHVS; CDR2 reads FQNEAQ. The CDR3 protein is CASSFPGLAGGTDTQYF. The DNA for the CDR3 is TGTGCCAGCAGCTTTCCCGGACTAGCGGGAGGCACAGATACGCAGTATTTT.

This clonotype has more than one count but fewer than ten. The genes are TRBV12-3 or TRBV12-4 and TRBJ1-5; D not resolved. This CDR3 spans 14 amino acids. The ends were cut back, 6 bases at V and 3 bases at J, with 12 bases in the middle. CDR3 sequence (DNA): TGTGCCAGCAGCAAAAGAAGATCCAATCAGCCCCAGCATTTT. Its protein product is CASSKRRSNQPQHF.

The chain has TRBV4-2 and TRBJ2-2; TRBD2 aligns across 11 bases. CDR1 LGHNA and CDR2 YNFKEQ come from the germline V gene. CDR3 length: 17 residues. V lost 3 bases and J lost 5; bases outside the gene matches: 8. The CDR3 coding sequence is TGTGCCAGCAGCCAGGGTAGCGGGGGGGCACGGACCGGGGAGCTGTTTTTT. It is translated as CASSQGSGGARTGELFF.

This clonotype has a handful of counts. This rearrangement joins TRBV3-1 to TRBJ2-7; no firm D call. The V end lost 1 base, the J end lost 7 bases, and 14 bases lay between the germline ends. In germline, CDR1 is LGHDT, CDR2 YNNKEL (reference sequence). This CDR3 has 14 amino acids. The CDR3 nucleotides read TGTGCCAGCAGCCAAGGGGTAGCAACGGTAGAGCAGTACTTC. It encodes CASSQGVATVEQYF.

This clonotype was seen only a few times. The chain is built from TRBV20-1 and TRBJ2-5; 14 nucleotides match TRBD2. V gave up 5 bases and J gave up 5 bases; unmatched junction bases: 10. CDR3 length equals 16 residues. Germline CDR1 reads DFQATT; CDR2 reads SNEGSKA (reference sequence). The CDR3 spells CSAGRTSGGPGETQYF. In DNA form, the CDR3 reads TGCAGTGCTGGCCGGACTAGCGGGGGGCCTGGGGAGACCCAGTACTTC.

This clonotype was detected many times. The genes are TRBV12-3 or TRBV12-4 and TRBJ2-4; 8 bases fit TRBD1. J gave up 6 bases and V 7 bases, and 8 bases lay outside the gene matches. The CDR3 extends over 14 amino acids. CDR3: CASTLQGGLNIQYF. Written as DNA, the CDR3 is TGTGCCAGCACCCTACAGGGGGGATTAAACATTCAGTACTTC.

The rearrangement links TRBV20-1 to TRBJ1-1; perhaps TRBD1 as D (5 bases). V was shortened by 3 bases and J by 6 bases, with 14 bases between the two germline ends. The CDR3 covers 13 residues. Germline values: CDR1 DFQATT, CDR2 SNEGSKA (reference sequence). In nucleotides, the CDR3 is TGCAGTGCTAGTTCCAGGCCCAGGGCTGAAGCTTTCTTT. Protein: CSASSRPRAEAFF.

There are a few counts of this clonotype. This chain uses TRBV12-3 or TRBV12-4 with TRBJ1-6; D gene uncertain. The CDR3 sequence is 13 residues long. The V and J ends lost 5 bases and 7 bases respectively, with 9 bases between them. In nucleotides, the CDR3 is TGTGCCAGCAGTGATTTCAGGAATTCACCCCTCCACTTT. Translated: CASSDFRNSPLHF.

The table lists this clonotype with a few counts. The J gene is TRBJ2-5, the V gene TRBV14, with TRBD2 identical over 7 bases. The CDR3 runs to 12 residues. Germline V gives CDR1 SGHDN, CDR2 FVKESK. After removal of 5 bases from V and 9 bases from J, the junction contained 6 bases not matched to a gene. CDR3 sequence: CASSLRRGAQYF. For the CDR3, the DNA is TGTGCCAGCAGCTTACGACGGGGGGCCCAGTACTTC.

DNA for the CDR3: TGTGCCACCAGGGAGGGAGGAGGAACAGATACGCAGTATTTT. The encoded protein is CATREGGGTDTQYF. This chain joins TRBV24-1 and TRBJ2-3; D might be TRBD2 (6 bases). The germline V and J ends were trimmed by 7 bases and 3 bases, with 13 bases remaining between them. CDR3 size: 14 residues. Germline V gene lookup returns CDR1 KGHDR and CDR2 SFDVKD.

This clonotype turned up a few times. This sequence joins TRBV10-3 and TRBJ2-4, with TRBD1 matching over 7 bases. The germline V gene encodes CDR1 ENHRY and CDR2 SYGVKD. Unmatched junction bases numbered 9, after V lost 10 bases and J lost 9 bases. This CDR3 has 12 amino acids. Here the CDR3 reads CATGQVDLIQYF. The CDR3, as DNA: TGTGCCACAGGACAGGTCGATCTCATTCAGTACTTC.

The chain uses TRBV29-1 and TRBJ2-1; perhaps TRBD1 as D (5 bases). CDR1 is SQVTM, CDR2 ANQGSEA, per germline. The V end was cut by 4 bases, the J end by 0 bases, with 13 bases between. The CDR3 consists of 15 residues. This CDR3 reads CSVGQGHVSYNEQFF. Here the CDR3 DNA reads TGCAGCGTTGGGCAGGGCCACGTCTCCTACAATGAGCAGTTCTTC.

This clonotype was found a few times. V is TRBV5-1 and J is TRBJ2-5; 7 bases map to TRBD1. V was clipped by 3 bases and J by 2 bases; unmatched bases: 4. Germline CDR1 is SGHRS and CDR2 is YFSETQ. CDR3 size: 14 residues. CDR3 coding DNA: TGCGCCAGCAGCTGGGGGACAGATCAAGAGACCCAGTACTTC. Protein sequence: CASSWGTDQETQYF.

A few counts support this clonotype. This chain connects TRBV6-1 to TRBJ2-5, with D maybe TRBD1 (6 bases). V was cut by 7 bases and J by 7 bases, with 19 bases left in between. The germline CDR1 and CDR2 sequences are MNHNS and SASEGT. The CDR3 sequence is 14 residues long. For the CDR3, the DNA is TGTGCCAGCATGTCTAACAGGGCTCGTCGGACCCAGTACTTC. This sequence encodes CASMSNRARRTQYF.

The V gene is TRBV20-1, the J gene TRBJ2-5; TRBD2 matches at 7 bases. CDR3 length: 15 amino acids. With 6 bases clipped from V and 2 bases from J, the junction kept 12 bases outside the gene matches. Germline V CDR1 and CDR2: DFQATT, SNEGSKA (reference sequence). The CDR3 loop is CSASGDPLLQETQYF. In nucleotides, the CDR3 is TGCAGTGCCAGCGGGGACCCCCTACTTCAAGAGACCCAGTACTTC.

In nucleotides, the CDR3 is TGTGCCAGCGCCTCCGGGACGAACACTGAAGCTTTCTTT. Its translation is CASASGTNTEAFF. The chain combines TRBV5-4 with TRBJ1-1; TRBD1 might be the D (5 bases). Germline V CDR1 and CDR2: SGHNT, YYREEE (reference sequence). The CDR3 has 13 residues. Deletions cut 7 bases from V and 1 base from J, with 11 bases between.

This clonotype was counted a few times. The chain recombines TRBV5-1 with TRBJ2-3, with TRBD1 identical over 7 bases. This CDR3 is built from 15 residues. Germline V CDR1 and CDR2: SGHRS, YFSETQ. J gave up 4 bases and V 5 bases, and 10 bases lay outside the gene matches. The CDR3 loop reads CASRPRQGGSDTQYF. In DNA form, the CDR3 reads TGCGCCAGCAGACCCCGACAGGGCGGTTCAGATACGCAGTATTTT. Full variable domain (missing parts from reference TRBV5-1 and TRBJ2-3): KAGVTQTPRYLIKTRGQQVTLSCSPISGHRSVSWYQQTPGQGLQFLFEYFSETQRNKGNFPGRFSGRQFSNSRSEMNVSTLELGDSALYLCASRPRQGGSDTQYFGPGTRLTVL.

The chain links TRBV12-3 or TRBV12-4 to TRBJ1-5; TRBD1 agrees at 9 bases. The ends lost 1 base at V and 7 bases at J; junction bases unmatched: 5. The CDR3 has 15 amino acids. The CDR3 is CASSLVGQGRQPQHF. CDR3 in DNA: TGTGCCAGCAGTTTAGTAGGACAGGGGAGACAGCCCCAGCATTTT.

DNA of the CDR3: TGCAGTGCTAGGACTAGCGGGATTAAGCAGTACTTC. It is translated as CSARTSGIKQYF. The chain has TRBV20-1 and TRBJ2-7; 11 bases fit TRBD2. The CDR3 is 12 residues long. V lost 3 bases to trimming and J lost 8 bases; unmatched junction nucleotides: 3. Germline loops: CDR1 DFQATT, CDR2 SNEGSKA (reference sequence).

At least ten counts were recorded for this clonotype. The gene calls are TRBV29-1 and TRBJ2-5; D is tentatively TRBD1 or TRBD2 (5 bases each). The V end lost 0 bases, the J end lost 5 bases, and 16 bases lay between the germline ends. This CDR3 contains 15 residues. Germline CDR1 and CDR2: SQVTM and ANQGSEA. The CDR3 loop reads CSVEDSWGGGETQYF. CDR3 DNA sequence: TGCAGCGTTGAAGATAGCTGGGGCGGCGGGGAGACCCAGTACTTC. The entire variable domain, with the rest obtained from reference TRBV29-1 and TRBJ2-5, is as follows: SAVISQKPSRDICQRGTSLTIQCQVDSQVTMMFWYRQQPGQSLTLIATANQGSEATYESGFVIDKFPISRPNLTFSTLTVSNMSPEDSSIYLCSVEDSWGGGETQYFGPGTRLLVL.

The V call is TRBV9, the J call TRBJ2-2; TRBD2 matches 9 bases. The CDR3 spans 17 residues. Germline assignment: CDR1 SGDLS and CDR2 YYNGEE. V gave up 3 bases and J gave up 2 bases; unmatched junction bases: 8. The CDR3 sequence is CASSALPSGVNTGELFF. The CDR3 nucleotides are TGTGCCAGCAGCGCCCTCCCTAGCGGGGTAAACACCGGGGAGCTGTTTTTT.

The table lists this clonotype with a few counts. The chain joins TRBV6-1 to TRBJ2-3, with 10 bases matching TRBD2. This CDR3 comprises 15 residues. Germline CDR1 reads MNHNS; CDR2 reads SASEGT. V was pared by 6 bases and J by 1 base, with 4 bases of the junction left unmatched. CDR3 region: CASSPSGSRTDTQYF. In DNA, the CDR3 is TGTGCCAGCAGCCCTAGCGGGAGTCGCACAGATACGCAGTATTTT.

This clonotype has just a few counts. The chain carries TRBV10-2 and TRBJ2-7, with TRBD2 matching over 7 bases. Germline loops: CDR1 WSHSY, CDR2 SAAADI. CDR3 length: 14 amino acids. Germline trimming cut 5 bases from V and 0 bases from J; bases unmatched to any gene: 4. Here the CDR3 DNA reads TGCGCCAGCAGTAATAGCGGGTTCTCCTACGAGCAGTACTTC. Its translation: CASSNSGFSYEQYF.

CDR3 loop: CASSVDPHQPQHF. The DNA of the CDR3 is TGTGCCAGCAGCGTAGACCCCCATCAGCCCCAGCATTTT. J is TRBJ1-5 and V is TRBV9; D is uncertain. Trimming removed 0 bases from V and 5 bases from J, with 6 bases in between. CDR3 size: 13 residues. Germline CDR1 is SGDLS and CDR2 is YYNGEE. Filled out from reference TRBV9 and TRBJ1-5, the complete variable domain reads DSGVTQTPKHLITATGQRVTLRCSPRSGDLSVYWYQQSLDQGLQFLIQYYNGEERAKGNILERFSAQQFPDLHSELNLSSLELGDSALYFCASSVDPHQPQHFGDGTRLSIL.

The rearrangement uses TRBV28 and TRBJ2-7, with 7 bases that match TRBD2. Trimming at V came to 8 bases and at J to 6 bases, leaving 13 bases not matched to a gene. This CDR3 contains 14 residues. Germline V CDR1 and CDR2: MDHEN, SYDVKM. Here the CDR3 reads CASLRPGGVPEQYF. The CDR3 DNA sequence: TGTGCCAGCTTAAGACCGGGAGGTGTCCCCGAGCAGTACTTC.

CDR3 coding DNA: TGTGCCACCGACAGGGGGTTGGAGAGCAATCAGCCCCAGCATTTT. This codes for CATDRGLESNQPQHF. The V gene is TRBV10-3, the J gene TRBJ1-5; 9 bases align to TRBD1. From germline, CDR1 is ENHRY and CDR2 SYGVKD. The CDR3 runs to 15 residues. The J segment lost 1 base and the V segment lost 10 bases, leaving 8 bases of the junction unmatched.

This clonotype was seen a handful of times. CDR3 sequence reads: CASSLPGGKQFF. CDR3 DNA: TGTGCCAGCAGTTTACCAGGGGGTAAGCAGTTCTTC. The rearrangement uses TRBV12-3 or TRBV12-4 and TRBJ2-1; 7 nucleotides align to TRBD1. V shed 2 bases and J 11 bases; nucleotides not matched to a gene: 3. There are 12 residues in the CDR3.

This chain connects TRBV27 to TRBJ2-7, with TRBD1 matching 11 bases. The CDR3 covers 16 residues. With 8 bases clipped from V and 3 bases from J, the junction kept 12 bases outside the gene matches. CDR1 and CDR2 (germline): MNHEY, SMNVEV (reference sequence). CDR3 region: CASRLTHGTGGYEQYF. The CDR3 nucleotides read TGTGCCAGCCGATTAACACACGGGACAGGGGGCTACGAGCAGTACTTC.

This clonotype has more than one count but fewer than ten. The DNA for the CDR3 is TGCGCCAGCAGCCAAGAACTTCAAAAGCGCGAGCAGTACTTC. Translated, it gives CASSQELQKREQYF. The chain employs TRBV4-3 and TRBJ2-7; no definite D call. The CDR3 consists of 14 residues. V was trimmed by 0 bases and J by 6 bases, leaving 12 bases between them. The germline gives CDR1 LGHNA, CDR2 YSLEER.

This clonotype was recorded at least ten times. The genes are TRBV29-1 and TRBJ2-2; possible D gene TRBD1, 5 bases. This CDR3 has 12 amino acids. CDR1 SQVTM and CDR2 ANQGSEA come from the germline V gene. The ends were cut back, 4 bases at V and 5 bases at J, with 8 bases in the middle. For the CDR3, the DNA is TGCAGCGTTGGACAGACGACCGGGGAGCTGTTTTTT. Translated: CSVGQTTGELFF.

This clonotype was counted between two and nine times. The junction departs from germline at one end; a sequencing error may be responsible. The chain joins TRBV20-1 to TRBJ2-1; either TRBD1 or TRBD2 may supply D (6 bases each). Germline V lookup: CDR1 DFQATT, CDR2 SNEGSKA (reference sequence). CDR3 length equals 13 residues. The CDR3 loop is CSAKGDSYTEQFF. In DNA form, the CDR3 reads TGCAGTGCTAAGGGGGACTCCTACACTGAGCAGTTCTTC.

This clonotype was observed a handful of times. This chain connects TRBV15 to TRBJ1-1; D is unresolved. Looked up from germline, CDR1 is LNHNV and CDR2 is YYDKDF (reference sequence). Trimming stripped 0 bases from V and 8 bases from J, with 7 bases between. The CDR3 has 12 residues. CDR3 coding DNA: TGTGCCACCAGCAGAGATGGGAGGGAAGCTTTCTTT. Protein product: CATSRDGREAFF.